This TCR beta chain was captured by sequencing in a study of technical replicates of blood from several donors. V lost 2 bases to trimming and J lost 2 bases; unmatched junction nucleotides: 7. CDR1 and CDR2 from the germline V gene are MDHEN and SYDVKM. CDR3 length: 16 amino acids. Some clones are missing from TCRdb's copy, which holds only in-frame ones; the method was immunoSEQ multiplex PCR. The sample shows roughly 7,000 clones, 90% to 96% of them seen only once. The TCR comes from a human donor in good health. The chain recombines TRBV28 with TRBJ2-7; 9 bases are shared with TRBD2. Sequencing was performed on PBMCs. CDR3 residues: CASSLTLLAGPYEQYF. Written as DNA, the CDR3 is TGTGCCAGCAGTTTAACCCTTCTAGCGGGACCCTACGAGCAGTACTTC.